This entry features one T cell receptor (beta chain) sequence. Per the study methods: Cell counts per sample came from amplifying reference gene primers. The data were produced by immunoSEQ multiplex PCR, yet TCRdb's version contains in-frame clones alone and is incomplete. That table is the source of V, J and clone size, and D and trimming were worked out from the DNA. Of 140,000 to 150,000 clones listed, roughly 86% were seen once; the top ten hold 1.5% to 2%. Per germline, CDR1 SNHLY and CDR2 FYNNEI. V trimming: 7 bases; J trimming: 3 bases; junction bases outside the gene matches: 7. This CDR3 comprises 15 residues. The entry originates in a study of blood T cell repertoires in COVID-19.

This chain links TRBV2 with TRBJ2-5, with TRBD2 matching over 11 bases. The receptor was derived from a man between 65 and 80 years old with acute or convalescent COVID-19. The material sequenced was peripheral blood. CDR3 nucleotide sequence: TGTGCCAGCAAACTAGCGGGAGTGTTGGAAGAGACCCAGTACTTC. It is translated as CASKLAGVLEETQYF.